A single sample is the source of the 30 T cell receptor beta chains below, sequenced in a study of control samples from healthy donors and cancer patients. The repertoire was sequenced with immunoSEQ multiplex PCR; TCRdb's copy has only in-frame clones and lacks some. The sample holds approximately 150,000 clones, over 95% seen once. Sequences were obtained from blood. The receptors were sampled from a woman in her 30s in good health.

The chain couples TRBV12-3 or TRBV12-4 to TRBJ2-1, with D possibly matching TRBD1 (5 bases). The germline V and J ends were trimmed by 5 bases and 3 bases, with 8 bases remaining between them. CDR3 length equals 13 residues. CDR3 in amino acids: CASSQRGYNEQFF. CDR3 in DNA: TGTGCCAGCAGTCAAAGGGGCTACAATGAGCAGTTCTTC.

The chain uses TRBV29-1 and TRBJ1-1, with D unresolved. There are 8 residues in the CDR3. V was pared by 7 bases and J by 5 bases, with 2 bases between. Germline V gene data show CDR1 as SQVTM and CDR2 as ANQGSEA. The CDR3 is CSATEAFF. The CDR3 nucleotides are TGCAGCGCGACTGAAGCTTTCTTT.

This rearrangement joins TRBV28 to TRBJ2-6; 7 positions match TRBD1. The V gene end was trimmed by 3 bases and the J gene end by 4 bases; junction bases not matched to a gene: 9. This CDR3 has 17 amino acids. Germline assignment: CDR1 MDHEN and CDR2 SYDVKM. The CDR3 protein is CASSFSRGIPGANVLTF. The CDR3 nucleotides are TGTGCCAGCAGTTTCTCCAGGGGGATCCCCGGGGCCAACGTCCTGACTTTC.

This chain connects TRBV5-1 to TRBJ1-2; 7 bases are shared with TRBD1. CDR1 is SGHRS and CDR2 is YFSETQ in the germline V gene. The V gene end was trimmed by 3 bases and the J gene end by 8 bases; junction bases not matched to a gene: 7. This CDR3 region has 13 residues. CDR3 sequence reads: CASSSTGIVGYTF. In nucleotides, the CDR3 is TGCGCCAGCAGCTCGACAGGGATTGTGGGCTACACCTTC.

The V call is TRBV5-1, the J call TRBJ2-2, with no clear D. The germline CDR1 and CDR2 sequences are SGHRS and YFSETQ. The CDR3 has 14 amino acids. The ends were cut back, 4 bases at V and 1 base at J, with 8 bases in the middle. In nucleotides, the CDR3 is TGCGCCAGCAGCGAAGACGGGAACACCGGGGAGCTGTTTTTT. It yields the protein CASSEDGNTGELFF.

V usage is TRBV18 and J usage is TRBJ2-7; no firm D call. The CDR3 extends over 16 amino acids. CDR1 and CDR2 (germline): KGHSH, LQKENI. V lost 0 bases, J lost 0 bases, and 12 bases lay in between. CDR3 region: CASSPPGPRTSYEQYF. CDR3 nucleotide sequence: TGTGCCAGCTCACCACCAGGGCCACGGACCTCCTACGAGCAGTACTTC.

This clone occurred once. The CDR3 DNA is TGTGCCAGTAGTATACGGGGATGGACTGAAGCTTTCTTT. This sequence encodes CASSIRGWTEAFF. The rearrangement joins TRBV19 to TRBJ1-1; D is undetermined. CDR3 length: 13 amino acids. V shed 2 bases and J shed 5 bases, with 9 bases lying between them. Germline CDR1 is LNHDA and CDR2 is SQIVND (reference sequence).

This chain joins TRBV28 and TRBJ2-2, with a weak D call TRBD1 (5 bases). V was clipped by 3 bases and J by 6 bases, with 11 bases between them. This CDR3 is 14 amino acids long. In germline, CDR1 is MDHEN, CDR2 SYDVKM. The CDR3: CASSFTGGAGELFF. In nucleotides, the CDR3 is TGTGCCAGCAGTTTCACAGGTGGGGCCGGGGAGCTGTTTTTT.

CDR3 residues: CASSKGLAGVYNEQFF. The CDR3 bases are TGTGCCAGCAGCAAGGGACTAGCGGGGGTCTACAATGAGCAGTTCTTC. The chain combines TRBV3-1 (or the pseudogene TRBV3-2) with TRBJ2-1, with 14 nucleotides matching TRBD2. Unmatched junction bases numbered 3, after V lost 5 bases and J lost 3 bases. The CDR3 extends over 16 amino acids. Germline assignment: CDR1 LGHDT and CDR2 YNNKEL (reference sequence).

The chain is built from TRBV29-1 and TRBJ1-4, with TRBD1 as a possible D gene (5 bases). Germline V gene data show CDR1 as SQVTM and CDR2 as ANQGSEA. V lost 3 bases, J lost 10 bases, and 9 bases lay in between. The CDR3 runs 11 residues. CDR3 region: CSVDLGGKLFF. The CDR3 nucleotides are TGCAGCGTTGATCTGGGGGGAAAACTGTTTTTT. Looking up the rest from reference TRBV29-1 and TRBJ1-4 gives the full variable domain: SAVISQKPSRDICQRGTSLTIQCQVDSQVTMMFWYRQQPGQSLTLIATANQGSEATYESGFVIDKFPISRPNLTFSTLTVSNMSPEDSSIYLCSVDLGGKLFFGSGTQLSVL.

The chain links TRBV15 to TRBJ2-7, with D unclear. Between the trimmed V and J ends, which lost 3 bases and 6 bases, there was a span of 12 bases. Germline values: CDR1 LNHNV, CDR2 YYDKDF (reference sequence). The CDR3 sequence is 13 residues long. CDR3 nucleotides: TGTGCCACCAGCAGGACCCGTAGGGCCGAGCAGTACTTC. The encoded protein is CATSRTRRAEQYF.

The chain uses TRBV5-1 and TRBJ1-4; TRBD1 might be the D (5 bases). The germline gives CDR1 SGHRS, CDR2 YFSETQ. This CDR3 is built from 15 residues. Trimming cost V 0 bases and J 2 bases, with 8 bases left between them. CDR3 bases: TGCGCCAGCAGCTTGGGGGGACGTACTAATGAAAAACTGTTTTTT. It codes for CASSLGGRTNEKLFF.

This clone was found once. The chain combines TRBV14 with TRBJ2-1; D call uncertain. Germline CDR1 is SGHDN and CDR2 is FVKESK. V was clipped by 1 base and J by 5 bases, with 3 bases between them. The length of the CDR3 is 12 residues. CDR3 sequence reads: CASSQANNEQFF. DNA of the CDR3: TGTGCCAGCAGCCAAGCGAACAATGAGCAGTTCTTC.

The CDR3 is CASSYGTNYGYTF. As DNA, the CDR3 is TGTGCCAGCAGTTACGGGACTAACTATGGCTACACCTTC. The chain uses TRBV6-5 and TRBJ1-2; D is ambiguous. CDR1 and CDR2 (germline): MNHEY, SVGAGI. The V and J ends lost 2 bases and 0 bases respectively, with 4 bases between them. The CDR3 runs 13 residues.

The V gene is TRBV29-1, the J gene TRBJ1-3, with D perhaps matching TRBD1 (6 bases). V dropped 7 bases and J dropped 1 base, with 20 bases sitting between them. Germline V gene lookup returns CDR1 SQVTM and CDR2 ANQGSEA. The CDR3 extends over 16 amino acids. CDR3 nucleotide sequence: TGCAGCGGTAGGGGGGGGCAGGGGAGATCTGGAAACACCATATATTTT. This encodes CSGRGGQGRSGNTIYF.

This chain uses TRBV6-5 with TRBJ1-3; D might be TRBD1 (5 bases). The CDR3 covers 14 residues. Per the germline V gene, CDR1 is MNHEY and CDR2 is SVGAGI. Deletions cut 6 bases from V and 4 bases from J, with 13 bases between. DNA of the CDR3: TGTGCCAGCAGGGCGGCGGGGACGGGAAACACCATATATTTT. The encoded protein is CASRAAGTGNTIYF.

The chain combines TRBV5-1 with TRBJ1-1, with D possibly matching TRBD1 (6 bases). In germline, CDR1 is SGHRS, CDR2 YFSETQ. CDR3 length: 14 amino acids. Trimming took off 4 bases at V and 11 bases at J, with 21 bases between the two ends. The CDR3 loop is CASSPTRQGLDAFF. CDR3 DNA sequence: TGCGCCAGCAGCCCAACCCGGCAGGGGTTGGATGCTTTCTTT.

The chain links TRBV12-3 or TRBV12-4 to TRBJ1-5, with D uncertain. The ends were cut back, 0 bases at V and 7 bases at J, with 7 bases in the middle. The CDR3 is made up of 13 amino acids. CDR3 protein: CASSLAWGQPQHF. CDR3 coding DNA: TGTGCCAGCAGTTTAGCGTGGGGACAGCCCCAGCATTTT.

CDR3 sequence (DNA): TGTGCCAGCAGTTGGGAGCTCTATAGCAATCAGCCCCAGCATTTT. It specifies CASSWELYSNQPQHF. The V and J genes are TRBV7-2 and TRBJ1-5; D uncertain. CDR1 and CDR2 (germline): SGHTA, FQGNSA. V lost 6 bases to trimming and J lost 0 bases, with 12 bases between them. The CDR3 is made up of 15 amino acids. Full variable domain (missing parts from reference TRBV7-2 and TRBJ1-5): GAGVSQSPSNKVTEKGKDVELRCDPISGHTALYWYRQSLGQGLEFLIYFQGNSAPDKSGLPSDRFSAERTGGSVSTLTIQRTQQEDSAVYLCASSWELYSNQPQHFGDGTRLSIL.

The CDR3 coding sequence is TGTGCCAGCAGCCGGGGCCTCACAGATACGCAGTATTTT. The encoded protein is CASSRGLTDTQYF. V is TRBV4-2 and J is TRBJ2-3, with D possibly being TRBD1 (5 bases). Germline-derived CDR1 and CDR2 are LGHNA and YNFKEQ. The CDR3 spans 13 residues. The ends were cut back, 4 bases at V and 2 bases at J, with 7 bases in the middle.

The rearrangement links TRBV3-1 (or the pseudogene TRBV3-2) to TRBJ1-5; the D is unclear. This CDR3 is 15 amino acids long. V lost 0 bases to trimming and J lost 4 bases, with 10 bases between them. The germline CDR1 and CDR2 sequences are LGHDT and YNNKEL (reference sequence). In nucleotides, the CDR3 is TGTGCCAGCAGCCAAGACTGGGGAGGTAATCAGCCCCAGCATTTT. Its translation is CASSQDWGGNQPQHF.

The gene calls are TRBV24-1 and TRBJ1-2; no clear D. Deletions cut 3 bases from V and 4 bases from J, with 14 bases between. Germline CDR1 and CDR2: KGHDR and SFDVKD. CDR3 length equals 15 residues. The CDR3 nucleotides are TGTGCCACCAGTGATCCGTCCCGATCGGGCTATGGCTACACCTTC. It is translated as CATSDPSRSGYGYTF.

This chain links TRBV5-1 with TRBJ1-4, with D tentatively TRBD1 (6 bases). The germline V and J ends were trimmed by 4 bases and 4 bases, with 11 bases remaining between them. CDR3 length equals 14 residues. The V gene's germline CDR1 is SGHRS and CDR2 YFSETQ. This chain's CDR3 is CASSAGQLNEKLFF. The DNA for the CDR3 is TGCGCCAGCAGCGCCGGACAGCTTAATGAAAAACTGTTTTTT.

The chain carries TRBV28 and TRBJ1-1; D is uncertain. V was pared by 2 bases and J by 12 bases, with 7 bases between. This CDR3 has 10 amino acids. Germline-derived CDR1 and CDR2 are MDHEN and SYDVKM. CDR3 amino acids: CASSLGRTFF. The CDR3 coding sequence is TGTGCCAGCAGTTTAGGACGTACTTTCTTT.

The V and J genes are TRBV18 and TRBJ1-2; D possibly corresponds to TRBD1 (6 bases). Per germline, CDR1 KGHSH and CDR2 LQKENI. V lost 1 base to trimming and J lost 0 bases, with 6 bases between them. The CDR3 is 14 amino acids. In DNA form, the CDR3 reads TGTGCCAGCTCACCACGGGACACTAACTATGGCTACACCTTC. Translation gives CASSPRDTNYGYTF.

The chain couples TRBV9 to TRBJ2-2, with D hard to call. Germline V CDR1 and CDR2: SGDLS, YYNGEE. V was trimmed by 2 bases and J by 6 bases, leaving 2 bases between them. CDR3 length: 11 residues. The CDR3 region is CASSVAGELFF. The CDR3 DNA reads TGTGCCAGCAGCGTCGCCGGGGAGCTGTTTTTT.

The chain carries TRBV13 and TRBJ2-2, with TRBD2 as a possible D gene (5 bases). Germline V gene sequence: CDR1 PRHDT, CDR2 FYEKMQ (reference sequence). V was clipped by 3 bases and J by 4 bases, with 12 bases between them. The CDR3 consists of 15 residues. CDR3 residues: CASSLRGSGTGELFF. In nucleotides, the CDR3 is TGTGCCAGCAGCTTGCGCGGGTCGGGCACCGGGGAGCTGTTTTTT. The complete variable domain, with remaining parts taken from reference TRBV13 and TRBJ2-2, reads AAGVIQSPRHLIKEKRETATLKCYPIPRHDTVYWYQQGPGQDPQFLISFYEKMQSDKGSIPDRFSAQQFSDYHSELNMSSLELGDSALYFCASSLRGSGTGELFFGEGSRLTVL.

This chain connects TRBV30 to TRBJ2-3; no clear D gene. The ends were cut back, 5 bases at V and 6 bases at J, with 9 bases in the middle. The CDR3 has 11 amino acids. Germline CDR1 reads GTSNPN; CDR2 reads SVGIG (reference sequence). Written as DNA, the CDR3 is TGTGCCTGGGGGGTTCCCGATACGCAGTATTTT. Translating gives CAWGVPDTQYF.

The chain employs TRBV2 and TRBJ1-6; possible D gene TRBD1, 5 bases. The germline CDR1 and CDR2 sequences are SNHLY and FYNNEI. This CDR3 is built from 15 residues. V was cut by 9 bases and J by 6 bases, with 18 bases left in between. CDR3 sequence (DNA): TGTGCCAGTGCCGGCTCTCGGACACTTAATTCACCCCTCCACTTT. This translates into CASAGSRTLNSPLHF.

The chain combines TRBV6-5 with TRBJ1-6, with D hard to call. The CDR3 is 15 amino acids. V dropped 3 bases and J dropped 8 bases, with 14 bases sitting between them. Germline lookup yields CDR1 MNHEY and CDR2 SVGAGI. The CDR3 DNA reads TGTGCCAGCAGTTATAGGCCTCCACGGGATTCACCCCTCCACTTT. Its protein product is CASSYRPPRDSPLHF.